A selection of T cell receptor beta chains follows, all from one sample in a study of T-cell memory formation after mild COVID-19. Each CDR3 protein gets one entry after TCRdb re-called the 5' RACE reads with MiXCR. The sample records roughly 250,000 distinct CDR3 sequences, 16% being singletons. The sequenced sample was PBMCs or a T cell subset sorted from them (not recorded which). These receptors came from a young man who had mild COVID-19 (a few samples of this study predate the infection). Cell type and time point are not known. Both conserved end residues are part of each CDR3. Fields, in order: J gene, clone size, D gene, V gene, CDR3 DNA, CDR3 protein. The D gene is left open where the match is weak. Clone sizes are given selectively: once, few, many, or a class where the clone is expanded.

>TRBJ1-4|many|.|TRBV5-1
TGCGCCACCTCAAAGGGGGGGATTGATGAAAAACTGTTTTTT
CATSKGGIDEKLFF
>TRBJ1-6|.|TRBD1|TRBV3-1
TGTGCCAGCAGCCAAAGACAGGGGAGTTCACCCCTCCACTTT
CASSQRQGSSPLHF
>TRBJ2-6|.|.|TRBV14
TGTGCCAGCAGCAATACCGGGGCCAACGTCCTGACTTTC
CASSNTGANVLTF
>TRBJ1-4|.|.|TRBV12-3/TRBV12-4
TGTGCCAGCAGTTTAGCGGGCAGGGCGATTGGAAAACTGTTTTTT
CASSLAGRAIGKLFF
>TRBJ1-6|.|TRBD1|TRBV7-9
TGTGCCAGCAGCTTATTTGGGACAGGGGTTGCTGGGAATTCACCCCTCCACTTT
CASSLFGTGVAGNSPLHF
>TRBJ2-5|few|TRBD1|TRBV5-1
TGCGCCACCCGACAGGGTCCACGAGAGACCCAGTACTTC
CATRQGPRETQYF
>TRBJ2-7|.|.|TRBV4-1
TGCGCCAGCAGCCAAGAAATTAACCGGGCGAAAGAGCAGTACTTC
CASSQEINRAKEQYF
>TRBJ1-6|few|.|TRBV7-9
TGTGCCAGCAGCCGAGAACTCAATAATTCACCCCTCCACTTT
CASSRELNNSPLHF
>TRBJ1-2|.|TRBD1|TRBV12-3/TRBV12-4
TGTGCCAGCAGTTTAGAGGTCCGTGTCAGGGGGTTCACCTTC
CASSLEVRVRGFTF
>TRBJ2-1|many|.|TRBV5-5
TGTGCCAGCAGCATGGGGACGGTCTCCTACAATGAGCAGTTCTTC
CASSMGTVSYNEQFF
>TRBJ2-1|few|.|TRBV5-1
TGCGCCAGCAGCTTGGCGTTATTCGGCAACAATGAGCAGTTCTTC
CASSLALFGNNEQFF
>TRBJ1-6|.|.|TRBV20-1
TGCAGTGCTAGCCCTCAGGGTCGTGGGAATTCACCCCTCCACTTT
CSASPQGRGNSPLHF
>TRBJ1-5|few|.|TRBV5-1
TGCGCCAGCCCCTCCCAGGGAGCGATTCAGCCCCAGCATTTT
CASPSQGAIQPQHF
>TRBJ2-3|.|TRBD2|TRBV29-1
TGCAGCGCAAGCGGGGGGTTTAGCACAGATACGCAGTATTTT
CSASGGFSTDTQYF
>TRBJ2-2|.|TRBD2|TRBV4-1
TGCGCCAGCAGCCAACTCGCGGGGGGTAACACCGGGGAGCTGTTTTTT
CASSQLAGGNTGELFF
>TRBJ2-3|.|.|TRBV25-1
TGTGCCAGCAGTGCCCAGCTGGGGCGCACAGATACGCAGTATTTT
CASSAQLGRTDTQYF
>TRBJ2-6|few|TRBD1|TRBV7-8
TGTGCCAGCAGCTTTGGGACAGGAAGATCTGGGGCCAACGTCCTGACTTTC
CASSFGTGRSGANVLTF
>TRBJ2-2|.|.|TRBV7-8
TGTGCCAGCAGCCTAACCCCGGGCACCGGGGAGCTGTTTTTT
CASSLTPGTGELFF
>TRBJ2-7|.|TRBD2|TRBV10-3
TGTGCCCACGGCGGGCTAGCGGGTAACGAGCAGTACTTC
CAHGGLAGNEQYF
>TRBJ2-1|.|TRBD2|TRBV9
TGTGCCAGCAGCGTCGACCAGCGGGGGCCGTACAATGAGCAGTTCTTC
CASSVDQRGPYNEQFF
>TRBJ2-1|few|.|TRBV30
TGTGCCTGGAGAAATTACAATGAGCAGTTCTTC
CAWRNYNEQFF
>TRBJ2-7|.|TRBD1|TRBV24-1
TGTGCCACCAGTGATTCAGGCAGGGGGAGCTGCGAGCAGTACTTC
CATSDSGRGSCEQYF
>TRBJ2-5|.|TRBD1|TRBV7-9
TGTGCCAGCAAGCCGGGACAGGGTAGAGAGACCCAGTACTTC
CASKPGQGRETQYF
>TRBJ2-5|.|.|TRBV6-2/TRBV6-3
TGTGCCAGCAGTTACCCAGGGTCCGAGACCCAGTACTTC
CASSYPGSETQYF
>TRBJ2-1|.|.|TRBV3-2
.
CASSNVGQGATYNEQFF
>TRBJ1-1|.|.|TRBV7-2
TGTGCCAGCAGCTTGTGGGGCCTAGCGAGCACTGAAGCTTTCTTT
CASSLWGLASTEAFF
>TRBJ1-2|.|.|TRBV6-5
TGTGCCAGCAGTTACTCTCGGCACCCCCTGCGCTACACCTTC
CASSYSRHPLRYTF
>TRBJ1-5|.|.|TRBV19
TGTGCCAGTAGTATAGAGGGCAGACAGCCCCAGCATTTT
CASSIEGRQPQHF
>TRBJ1-3|.|.|TRBV7-9
TGTGCCAGCAGCTTCCGGGCGCGAGGAAACACCATATATTTT
CASSFRARGNTIYF
>TRBJ1-1|.|.|TRBV10-3
TGTGCCATCAGGCGGGACCTGACCGTGCCGACACAGGAAGCTTTCTTT
CAIRRDLTVPTQEAFF
>TRBJ2-2|few|.|TRBV7-2
TGTGCCAGCAGACCAGCGGCCGCCGGGGAGCTGTTTTTT
CASRPAAAGELFF
>TRBJ2-2|.|TRBD2|TRBV5-1
TGCGCCAGCACAACTCAGCCCGGGGGGGCCGGGACCGGGGAGCTGTTTTTT
CASTTQPGGAGTGELFF
>TRBJ2-7|few|TRBD1|TRBV24-1
TGTGCCACCACCGGGACAGAAACCTCCTACGAGCAGTACTTC
CATTGTETSYEQYF
>TRBJ1-2|.|TRBD1|TRBV5-5
TGTGCCAGCAGCTTATGGACAGGGGGCTCTGGCTACACCTTC
CASSLWTGGSGYTF
>TRBJ1-5|.|.|TRBV30
TGTGCCTGGAGTGATTCCGGGCAGCCCCAGCATTTT
CAWSDSGQPQHF
>TRBJ1-1|.|.|TRBV20-1
TGCAGTGCTAGAGATGGAACGAACCCCACTGAAGCTTTCTTT
CSARDGTNPTEAFF
>TRBJ1-6|.|.|TRBV24-1
TGTGCCACCAGCGATTACCCGGCCGGATCACCCCTCCACTTT
CATSDYPAGSPLHF
>TRBJ2-5|few|TRBD2|TRBV6-5
TGTGCCAGCAGTTTAGCGGGGGGCCGAAGACAAGAGACCCAGTACTTC
CASSLAGGRRQETQYF
>TRBJ2-3|few|.|TRBV7-6
TGTGCCAGCAGCTCCCCCCCGGGGGTTAGCACAGATACGCAGTATTTT
CASSSPPGVSTDTQYF
>TRBJ1-1|.|.|TRBV14
TGTGCCAGCAGTCCTCGGACGGGAGGGTCTACTGAAGCTTTCTTT
CASSPRTGGSTEAFF
>TRBJ2-1|few|.|TRBV7-2
TGTGCCAGCAGCTCTCGCCGCGCTAATGAGCAGTTCTTC
CASSSRRANEQFF